Listed below are T cell receptor beta chains from one sample, sequenced in a study of cytomegalovirus exposure and HLA in healthy donors. Clones were sequenced by immunoSEQ multiplex PCR, and TCRdb holds only the in-frame ones, with some missing. The table shows about 160,000 clones, with approximately 77% occurring only once. Sequenced material: PBMCs. Receptors originate from a female donor in good health and CMV-seronegative. The CDR3 runs from the conserved cysteine through the conserved F or W. The order of the fields is V gene, clone size, D gene, J gene, CDR3 DNA, CDR3 protein. The D gene is left open where the match is weak. Size values are once, few and many counts, or a class for expanded clones, and some rows have none.

v_gene: TRBV30
abundance: -
d_gene: -
j_gene: TRBJ1-2
CDR3nt: TGTGCCTGGAGCCAACGTGGCTTCCTGGACAGTGGTGGCTACACCTTC
CDR3aa: CAWSQRGFLDSGGYTF

v_gene: TRBV4-3
abundance: -
d_gene: TRBD2
j_gene: TRBJ2-1
CDR3nt: TGCGCCAGCAGCCAAGCCCTAGTGGGAGGGCCCAATGAGCAGTTCTTC
CDR3aa: CASSQALVGGPNEQFF

v_gene: TRBV23-1
abundance: -
d_gene: -
j_gene: TRBJ2-2
CDR3nt: TGCGCCAGCAGTCAATCGGAGGGGAACACCGGGGAGCTGTTTTTT
CDR3aa: CASSQSEGNTGELFF

v_gene: TRBV4-3
abundance: -
d_gene: -
j_gene: TRBJ1-1
CDR3nt: TGCGCCAGCAGCCAAGATGGGGGGGGGACTGAAGCTTTCTTT
CDR3aa: CASSQDGGGTEAFF

v_gene: TRBV4-3
abundance: few
d_gene: -
j_gene: TRBJ2-2
CDR3nt: TGCGCCAGCAGCCAAGATAACTCTTACACCGGGGAGCTGTTTTTT
CDR3aa: CASSQDNSYTGELFF

v_gene: TRBV6-5
abundance: few
d_gene: -
j_gene: TRBJ1-4
CDR3nt: TGTGCCAGCCTTGGAGGGAGTGAAAAACTGTTTTTT
CDR3aa: CASLGGSEKLFF

v_gene: TRBV6-1
abundance: few
d_gene: TRBD1
j_gene: TRBJ2-7
CDR3nt: TGTGCCAGCAGTACGGGACAGGATACCGCCTACGAGCAGTACTTC
CDR3aa: CASSTGQDTAYEQYF

v_gene: TRBV16
abundance: -
d_gene: -
j_gene: TRBJ1-2
CDR3nt: TGTGCCAGCAGCCAATCTGGCACCGTCTATGGCTACACCTTC
CDR3aa: CASSQSGTVYGYTF

v_gene: TRBV5-8
abundance: -
d_gene: TRBD1
j_gene: TRBJ2-1
CDR3nt: TGTGCCAGCAGCTTGGCCGTCTTCAGGGGGCTAAATGAGCAGTTCTTC
CDR3aa: CASSLAVFRGLNEQFF

v_gene: TRBV30
abundance: -
d_gene: TRBD1
j_gene: TRBJ1-2
CDR3nt: TGTGCCTGGAGTGCCGGGACAGAGCTTGGCTACACCTTC
CDR3aa: CAWSAGTELGYTF

v_gene: TRBV2
abundance: -
d_gene: -
j_gene: TRBJ1-2
CDR3nt: TGTGCCAGCAGTGAATCGTCTCTCTATGGCTACACCTTC
CDR3aa: CASSESSLYGYTF

v_gene: TRBV7-8
abundance: once
d_gene: TRBD2
j_gene: TRBJ2-5
CDR3nt: TGTGCCAGCAGCTTGACGGGACTAGCCGGGGAGACCCAGTACTTC
CDR3aa: CASSLTGLAGETQYF

v_gene: TRBV6-4
abundance: -
d_gene: TRBD2
j_gene: TRBJ2-1
CDR3nt: TGTGCCAGCAGTGACTCTAGCGGGGCGGTCTACAATGAGCAGTTCTTC
CDR3aa: CASSDSSGAVYNEQFF

v_gene: TRBV5-4
abundance: -
d_gene: -
j_gene: TRBJ2-7
CDR3nt: TGTGCCAGCAGCTTCGAGCTCTCCTACGAGCAGTACTTC
CDR3aa: CASSFELSYEQYF

v_gene: TRBV5-5
abundance: few
d_gene: TRBD2
j_gene: TRBJ2-5
CDR3nt: TGTGCCAGCAGCTTGGATCTAGCGGGGGGGCAAAGGGCCCAGTACTTC
CDR3aa: CASSLDLAGGQRAQYF

v_gene: TRBV6-5
abundance: -
d_gene: -
j_gene: TRBJ1-2
CDR3nt: TGTGCCAGCAGCCGCGGGCCGGGGAGGGACCTTGGCTACACCTTC
CDR3aa: CASSRGPGRDLGYTF

v_gene: TRBV4-3
abundance: -
d_gene: -
j_gene: TRBJ1-2
CDR3nt: TGCGCCAGCAGCCAAGAAGGACAGACCTATGGCTACACCTTC
CDR3aa: CASSQEGQTYGYTF

v_gene: TRBV7-3
abundance: -
d_gene: TRBD1
j_gene: TRBJ1-6
CDR3nt: TGTGCCAGCAAAGCCGAGGGGGCTAACTCACCCCTCCACTTT
CDR3aa: CASKAEGANSPLHF

v_gene: TRBV6-6
abundance: few
d_gene: -
j_gene: TRBJ2-2
CDR3nt: TGTGCCAGCAGCCCTGGAGGAGCCGGGGAGCTGTTTTTT
CDR3aa: CASSPGGAGELFF

v_gene: TRBV30
abundance: -
d_gene: -
j_gene: TRBJ2-1
CDR3nt: TGTGCCTGGAATCAGAAGACTGGTCCTCATGAGCAGTTCTTC
CDR3aa: CAWNQKTGPHEQFF

v_gene: TRBV10-1
abundance: -
d_gene: TRBD1
j_gene: TRBJ2-3
CDR3nt: TGCGCCAGCAGTGAGTCGTCAGGGGGCTCTTATACGCAGTATTTT
CDR3aa: CASSESSGGSYTQYF

v_gene: TRBV4-1
abundance: -
d_gene: TRBD1
j_gene: TRBJ1-2
CDR3nt: TGCGCCAGCAGCCAGGCCGGGACAGGGTCCAACTATGGCTACACCTTC
CDR3aa: CASSQAGTGSNYGYTF

v_gene: TRBV11-3
abundance: few
d_gene: TRBD1
j_gene: TRBJ2-7
CDR3nt: TGTGCCAGCAGCAGGGGGGACAGGGACCCCTACGAGCAGTACTTC
CDR3aa: CASSRGDRDPYEQYF

v_gene: TRBV7-6
abundance: -
d_gene: -
j_gene: TRBJ1-2
CDR3nt: TGTGCCAGCAGCTTAGCGCCGGGGGAGGGAGGCTACACCTTC
CDR3aa: CASSLAPGEGGYTF

v_gene: TRBV4-2
abundance: -
d_gene: -
j_gene: TRBJ1-1
CDR3nt: TGTGCCAGCAGCCAAGGGGGAAGAGGGGCTTTCTTT
CDR3aa: CASSQGGRGAFF

v_gene: TRBV9
abundance: -
d_gene: -
j_gene: TRBJ1-1
CDR3nt: TGTGCCAGCAGCATTGGACAGTACACTGAAGCTTTCTTT
CDR3aa: CASSIGQYTEAFF

v_gene: TRBV7-2
abundance: -
d_gene: -
j_gene: TRBJ1-2
CDR3nt: TGTGCCATCTCTCTAACCGGCTATGGCTACACCTTC
CDR3aa: CAISLTGYGYTF

v_gene: TRBV4-3
abundance: -
d_gene: -
j_gene: TRBJ1-2
CDR3nt: TGCGCCAGCAGCCAAGAGAAGAAGCCTAACTATGGCTACACCTTC
CDR3aa: CASSQEKKPNYGYTF

v_gene: TRBV5-1
abundance: few
d_gene: -
j_gene: TRBJ2-7
CDR3nt: TGCGCCAGCATCCCGGTAGGGGGGGGGCCCAACGAGCAGTACTTC
CDR3aa: CASIPVGGGPNEQYF

v_gene: TRBV4-1
abundance: few
d_gene: -
j_gene: TRBJ2-7
CDR3nt: TGCGCCAGCAGCCAAGACCGGCGGACTATGGAGCAGTACTTC
CDR3aa: CASSQDRRTMEQYF

v_gene: TRBV4-3
abundance: -
d_gene: -
j_gene: TRBJ2-6
CDR3nt: TGCGCCAGCAGCCAAGATCTGCAGGGGTCTGGGGCCAACGTCCTGACTTTC
CDR3aa: CASSQDLQGSGANVLTF

v_gene: TRBV6-1
abundance: -
d_gene: -
j_gene: TRBJ2-3
CDR3nt: TGTGCCAGCCGTAATAGCACAGATACGCAGTATTTT
CDR3aa: CASRNSTDTQYF

v_gene: TRBV5-4
abundance: -
d_gene: -
j_gene: TRBJ2-7
CDR3nt: TGTGCCAGCAGCTCGAAGGAGACAGCCACCTACGAGCAGTACTTC
CDR3aa: CASSSKETATYEQYF

v_gene: TRBV28
abundance: -
d_gene: -
j_gene: TRBJ2-7
CDR3nt: TGTGCCAGCAGTTTACTGAGAGCCGAGCAGTACTTC
CDR3aa: CASSLLRAEQYF

v_gene: TRBV4-1
abundance: -
d_gene: TRBD2
j_gene: TRBJ2-1
CDR3nt: TGCGCCAGCAGCCAAGATGGGGCTAGCGGGGGACCCCATAATGAGCAGTTCTTC
CDR3aa: CASSQDGASGGPHNEQFF

v_gene: TRBV6-6
abundance: -
d_gene: -
j_gene: TRBJ1-5
CDR3nt: TGTGCCAGCAGCTCCCAGGGGCCAGGGGGCAATCAGCCCCAGCATTTT
CDR3aa: CASSSQGPGGNQPQHF

v_gene: TRBV7-9
abundance: once
d_gene: TRBD1
j_gene: TRBJ1-1
CDR3nt: TGTGCCAGCAGCAAGATGACAGGGGGCCAGGGCACTGAAGCTTTCTTT
CDR3aa: CASSKMTGGQGTEAFF

v_gene: TRBV4-2
abundance: -
d_gene: TRBD1
j_gene: TRBJ2-2
CDR3nt: TGTGCCAGCAGCCCCGGGACAGGGTACGCCGGGGAGCTGTTTTTT
CDR3aa: CASSPGTGYAGELFF

v_gene: TRBV6-5
abundance: -
d_gene: TRBD2
j_gene: TRBJ2-4
CDR3nt: TGTGCCAGCAGTTACCGAACTAGCGGGAGGGGAAACATTCAGTACTTC
CDR3aa: CASSYRTSGRGNIQYF

v_gene: TRBV4-3
abundance: few
d_gene: -
j_gene: TRBJ1-4
CDR3nt: TGCGCCAGCAGCCAGGGAGAGGGTAATGAAAAACTGTTTTTT
CDR3aa: CASSQGEGNEKLFF

v_gene: TRBV19
abundance: -
d_gene: -
j_gene: TRBJ1-1
CDR3nt: TGTGCCAGTAGTATAGGGAACATACGAACGCGGACTGAAGCTTTCTTT
CDR3aa: CASSIGNIRTRTEAFF

v_gene: TRBV9
abundance: -
d_gene: -
j_gene: TRBJ2-7
CDR3nt: TGTGCCAAGCACGGTCGCTCCAACGGGAACCCCTACGAGCAGTACTTC
CDR3aa: CAKHGRSNGNPYEQYF